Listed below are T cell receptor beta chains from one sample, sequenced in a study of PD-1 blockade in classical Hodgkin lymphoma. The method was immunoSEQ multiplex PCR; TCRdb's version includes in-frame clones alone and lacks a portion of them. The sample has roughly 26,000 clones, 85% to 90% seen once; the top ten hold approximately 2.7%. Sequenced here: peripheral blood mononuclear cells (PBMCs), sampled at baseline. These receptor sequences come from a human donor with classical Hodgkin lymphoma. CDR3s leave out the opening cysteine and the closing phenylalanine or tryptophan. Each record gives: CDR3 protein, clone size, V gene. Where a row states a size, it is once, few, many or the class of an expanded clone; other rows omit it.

cdr3_aa: ASRAPGQGARGYT
clone_size: NA
v_call: TRBV6-5

cdr3_aa: AWSEGLRKLF
clone_size: NA
v_call: TRBV30

cdr3_aa: ASSSNRGGTDTQY
clone_size: NA
v_call: TRBV19

cdr3_aa: ASSLSHEHYGYT
clone_size: NA
v_call: TRBV28

cdr3_aa: ASSSSPGELF
clone_size: NA
v_call: TRBV5-1

cdr3_aa: ASSQADSSYEQY
clone_size: NA
v_call: TRBV4-2

cdr3_aa: ASSPGTSGGGEQF
clone_size: NA
v_call: TRBV18

cdr3_aa: ASNPRTDTPYSNQPQH
clone_size: NA
v_call: TRBV19

cdr3_aa: ASSLQGLETGELF
clone_size: NA
v_call: TRBV5-1

cdr3_aa: ASSQAGANVLT
clone_size: NA
v_call: TRBV7-9

cdr3_aa: ASSHPDRKTQY
clone_size: NA
v_call: TRBV5-1

cdr3_aa: ASSLEGTSGETQY
clone_size: NA
v_call: TRBV5-5

cdr3_aa: ASSLAENTGELF
clone_size: NA
v_call: TRBV7-3

cdr3_aa: ASSAWALANEKLF
clone_size: NA
v_call: TRBV2

cdr3_aa: ASRMSYLDEQF
clone_size: NA
v_call: TRBV10-2

cdr3_aa: AIGQGYEQY
clone_size: NA
v_call: TRBV6-6

cdr3_aa: ASSFLFIGELF
clone_size: once
v_call: TRBV27

cdr3_aa: ASSKVGTSGAQGELF
clone_size: NA
v_call: TRBV21-1

cdr3_aa: ASRRPGGGSDEQY
clone_size: NA
v_call: TRBV6-5

cdr3_aa: ACSGRQAQSTDTQY
clone_size: NA
v_call: TRBV28

cdr3_aa: ASSSPRQGSTEAF
clone_size: once
v_call: TRBV7-9

cdr3_aa: ASSYGGGNSYNEQF
clone_size: NA
v_call: TRBV6-5

cdr3_aa: ASSLVPGQTYEQY
clone_size: NA
v_call: TRBV5-1

cdr3_aa: ASSQDVGNNEQF
clone_size: NA
v_call: TRBV4-3

cdr3_aa: ASSVVWTGGFRVYEQY
clone_size: NA
v_call: TRBV9

cdr3_aa: ASSLPGREAF
clone_size: NA
v_call: TRBV5-1

cdr3_aa: ASSLGQAGGYPQH
clone_size: NA
v_call: TRBV5-1

cdr3_aa: ASSEIANTGELF
clone_size: once
v_call: TRBV10-2

cdr3_aa: ASSQETWDRADEQF
clone_size: NA
v_call: TRBV4-1

cdr3_aa: ASSLTGSYEQY
clone_size: NA
v_call: TRBV5-1

cdr3_aa: ASSLGRVGLAGGHNEQF
clone_size: NA
v_call: TRBV5-1

cdr3_aa: SVPVPEQF
clone_size: NA
v_call: TRBV29-1

cdr3_aa: ASRPDAADTQY
clone_size: NA
v_call: TRBV5-1

cdr3_aa: ASSQDLPPGNTEAF
clone_size: NA
v_call: TRBV4-2

cdr3_aa: ASSKRYDREGETQY
clone_size: NA
v_call: TRBV21-1

cdr3_aa: ASSLVPSSYEQY
clone_size: NA
v_call: TRBV5-1

cdr3_aa: ASSLAGQGQSPLH
clone_size: few
v_call: TRBV5-1

cdr3_aa: SVEENLKREGSTEAF
clone_size: NA
v_call: TRBV29-1

cdr3_aa: ASRQLAFQETQY
clone_size: NA
v_call: TRBV6-5

cdr3_aa: ASSLEGGTGELF
clone_size: NA
v_call: TRBV5-1

cdr3_aa: ASSAGQNEAF
clone_size: NA
v_call: TRBV5-1

cdr3_aa: ASSLQGTGNTIY
clone_size: NA
v_call: TRBV5-1

cdr3_aa: ASSLGQGGNYGYT
clone_size: once
v_call: TRBV13

cdr3_aa: ASATGGAQYGYT
clone_size: NA
v_call: TRBV6-6

cdr3_aa: ASSLTGRVNTGELF
clone_size: NA
v_call: TRBV5-1

cdr3_aa: ASSMTTGSFVGEKLF
clone_size: NA
v_call: TRBV19

cdr3_aa: ASSLDGLHGYT
clone_size: once
v_call: TRBV7-9

cdr3_aa: ASSLAGSSGSTIY
clone_size: NA
v_call: TRBV5-1

cdr3_aa: ASSIGGVRADTQY
clone_size: NA
v_call: TRBV19

cdr3_aa: ASSQGQLNTEAF
clone_size: NA
v_call: TRBV4-3

cdr3_aa: ASSLGSSGNTIY
clone_size: NA
v_call: TRBV5-1

cdr3_aa: ATRATGGGYGYT
clone_size: NA
v_call: TRBV15

cdr3_aa: ASSEYGGSYEQY
clone_size: NA
v_call: TRBV25-1